Shown below are 2 T cell receptor beta chains from a single sample sequenced in a study of shared clonotypes between healthy human individuals. Sequencing used immunoSEQ multiplex PCR; TCRdb keeps in-frame clones, though not all of them. The sample yields around 1,100,000 clones, roughly 80% seen once. The sample comprised memory CD4+ T cells from PBMCs. Indicated subset: CD45RA-negative fraction. Every receptor here comes from a man aged 18 to 29 in good health. Some clones in this sample may be carry-over from other donors' samples.

This chain uses TRBV28 with TRBJ2-1, with D uncertain. Per germline, CDR1 MDHEN and CDR2 SYDVKM. The V end lost 5 bases, the J end lost 10 bases, and 12 bases lay between the germline ends. This CDR3 comprises 12 residues. The CDR3 DNA is TGTGCCAGCAGTCCGCTAGGGCTAGAGCAGTTCTTC. Its protein is CASSPLGLEQFF.

This clone was recorded at least ten times. The V and J genes are TRBV30 and TRBJ2-5, with D possibly being TRBD2 (5 bases). The length of the CDR3 is 13 residues. Trimming removed 1 base from V and 5 bases from J, with 11 bases in between. CDR1 GTSNPN and CDR2 SVGIG come from the germline V gene (reference sequence). CDR3 in amino acids: CAWSDPGMETQYF. The DNA for the CDR3 is TGTGCCTGGAGTGACCCGGGGATGGAGACCCAGTACTTC.